This TCR beta chain is from a study of blood T cell repertoires in COVID-19. V dropped 5 bases and J dropped 4; count of bases not matched to a gene: 11. Looked up from germline, CDR1 is SGHTA and CDR2 is FQGNSA. The CDR3 has 16 amino acids. Under the authors' procedure: It was from reference gene primer amplification that nucleated cell counts were estimated. Method: immunoSEQ multiplex PCR; TCRdb's copy keeps in-frame clones and lacks some. The V and J calls and the clone size are those of that table, but D and trimming were determined from the DNA. The top ten hold around 2% of the sample, which has around 300,000 clones, more than 75% seen once.

The chain couples TRBV7-2 to TRBJ2-7; 10 bases map to TRBD2. Sequenced sample: PBMCs or T cells enriched from blood (not recorded which). This receptor was obtained from a woman aged 60 to 75 in a cohort exposed to, infected with or recovered from COVID-19 (not recorded which). CDR3 region: CASSPTTSGNGYEQYF. DNA for the CDR3: TGTGCCAGCAGCCCTACTACTAGCGGGAATGGTTACGAGCAGTACTTC.